The TCR beta chain under discussion was sequenced for a study of T cells after yellow fever vaccination. Study conclusions and caveats: Although the secondary response was weaker, it peaked faster, at day 5 versus 15. Of the clonotypes, a small share occurred in both CD4 and CD8 compartments.

It was through 5'RACE template switching that TCR cDNA was made, with a universal primer site and UMIs added. TCRdb re-analysed the 5' RACE reads in MiXCR, keeping a single row per CDR3 protein. The data contain approximately 550,000 distinct CDR3 sequences, 15% to 20% of them seen just once; the ten biggest clones take up about 13%. The junction had 4 bases not matched to a gene; V was cut back by 8 bases and J by 8 bases. Per the germline V gene, CDR1 is SEHNR and CDR2 is FQNEAQ (reference sequence). The CDR3 runs to 13 residues. The sample holds a few counts of this clonotype. The antigen is not known.

Source: PBMCs, taken 15 days after the yellow fever booster vaccination. The chain combines TRBV7-9 with TRBJ2-4; TRBD2 agrees at 12 bases. This receptor was identified in a man aged 25-40 years who received the YFV17D yellow fever vaccine. In nucleotides, the CDR3 is TGTGCCAGCTCGGCTAGCGGGAGGGACATTCAGTACTTC. It is translated as CASSASGRDIQYF. Full variable domain (rest looked up from reference TRBV7-9 and TRBJ2-4): DTGVSQNPRHKITKRGQNVTFRCDPISEHNRLYWYRQTLGQGPEFLTYFQNEAQLEKSRLLSDRFSAERPKGSFSTLEIQRTEQGDSAMYLCASSASGRDIQYFGAGTRLSVL.